Each of the 6 T cell receptor beta chains below was sequenced from the same sample in a study of T-cell memory formation after mild COVID-19. A single record per CDR3 protein comes from TCRdb applying MiXCR to the 5' RACE reads. The sample includes more than 150,000 distinct CDR3 sequences, about a fifth of them seen just once. Input material: PBMCs or a T cell subset sorted from them (not recorded which). The receptors were sampled from a man aged 18 to 35 who had mild COVID-19 (a few samples of this study predate the infection). Cell type and time point are not known.

CDR3 nucleotide sequence: TGTGCCACCAGCCCCCGTACAAGTCGGGAGCAGTACTTC. Translating it yields CATSPRTSREQYF. This rearrangement joins TRBV15 to TRBJ2-7; D remains unclear. This CDR3 has 13 amino acids. The V and J ends lost 5 bases and 7 bases respectively, with 15 bases between them. The germline CDR1 and CDR2 sequences are LNHNV and YYDKDF (reference sequence).

This clonotype was picked up a small number of times. Germline and junction disagree at one end, which may indicate a read error. This chain joins TRBV29-1 and TRBJ2-7; D uncertain. From germline, CDR1 is SQVTM and CDR2 ANQGSEA. The CDR3 extends over 13 amino acids. The CDR3 loop is CSVDLAGSHEQYF. DNA of the CDR3: TGCAGCGTTGATCTGGCAGGCTCCCACGAGCAGTACTTC.

On this clonotype: The junction shows a germline mismatch at one end, possibly a read error. The rearrangement uses TRBV7-7 and TRBJ2-3; 7 bases match TRBD2. The germline CDR1 and CDR2 sequences are SSHAT and FNYEAQ (reference sequence). This CDR3 is built from 15 residues. The CDR3 bases are TGTGCTAGCAGCTTGGGGGGGACTATCACAGATACGCAGTATTTT. This sequence encodes CASSLGGTITDTQYF.

This clonotype was observed a few times. The CDR3 loop reads CASSLDAGDRAFF. In DNA, the CDR3 is TGTGCCAGCAGCTTAGACGCAGGGGATAGGGCTTTCTTT. The chain uses TRBV7-9 and TRBJ1-1; a possible D gene is TRBD1 (6 bases). V was pared by 1 base and J by 11 bases, with 14 bases between. The CDR3 is made up of 13 amino acids. CDR1 is SEHNR and CDR2 is FQNEAQ in the germline V gene (reference sequence).

The chain is built from TRBV7-2 and TRBJ1-4; D ambiguous. CDR3 length: 13 residues. Germline V gives CDR1 SGHTA, CDR2 FQGNSA. V was trimmed by 4 bases and J by 10 bases, leaving 13 bases between them. CDR3: CASSSEASGKLFF. The CDR3 DNA is TGTGCCAGCAGCTCAGAGGCATCAGGAAAACTGTTTTTT.

This CDR3 reads CASSLGGTGVSPLHF. The CDR3 DNA reads TGTGCCAGCAGTTTAGGCGGGACAGGGGTTTCACCCCTCCACTTT. J is TRBJ1-6 and V is TRBV12-3 or TRBV12-4, with 10 bases that match TRBD1. The CDR3 has 15 amino acids. J gave up 9 bases and V 1 base, and 3 bases lay outside the gene matches.